One and the same sample provided the 9 T cell receptor beta chains below, sequenced in a study of cytomegalovirus exposure and HLA in healthy donors. Amplification used 60 Vbeta primers and 13 Jbeta primers. The assay was immunoSEQ multiplex PCR, and TCRdb's table has in-frame clones only and misses some. In total, the table holds around 130,000 clones. Sequencing was done on a sample of PBMCs. These receptors were collected from a woman between 55 and 75 years old in good health and CMV-seronegative.

This chain connects TRBV7-8 to TRBJ2-1, with 7 nucleotides matching TRBD1. CDR3 length: 14 amino acids. In germline, CDR1 is SGHVS, CDR2 FQNEAQ. V was clipped by 5 bases and J by 0 bases; unmatched bases: 1. CDR3 residues: CASSRDSSYNEQFF. The CDR3 bases are TGTGCCAGCAGCCGGGACAGCTCCTACAATGAGCAGTTCTTC.

The chain recombines TRBV5-1 with TRBJ2-7, with 9 bases lining up with TRBD1. V lost 2 bases, J lost 2 bases, and 2 bases stayed unmatched. Germline values: CDR1 SGHRS, CDR2 YFSETQ. The CDR3 is 14 amino acids. CDR3 region: CASSFRDRAYEQYF. In DNA, the CDR3 is TGCGCCAGCAGCTTCCGGGACAGGGCCTACGAGCAGTACTTC.

This rearrangement joins TRBV4-1 to TRBJ2-7, with a weak D call TRBD1 (5 bases). The CDR3 has 16 residues. The ends were cut back, 3 bases at V and 2 bases at J, with 17 bases in the middle. Germline V CDR1 and CDR2: MGHRA, YSYEKL. In nucleotides, the CDR3 is TGCGCCAGCAGCCAGGTTTTCCCCCCAGGGCCCTACGAGCAGTACTTC. This translates into CASSQVFPPGPYEQYF.

CDR3 in amino acids: CASGQNYGYTF. The CDR3, as DNA: TGTGCCAGCGGGCAGAACTATGGCTACACCTTC. The chain couples TRBV9 to TRBJ1-2; D is unclear. V was trimmed by 7 bases and J by 2 bases, leaving 6 bases between them. CDR1 and CDR2 (germline): SGDLS, YYNGEE. This CDR3 is built from 11 residues.

J is TRBJ1-1 and V is TRBV11-2; 7 nucleotides match TRBD1. The CDR3 spans 13 residues. Germline values: CDR1 SGHAT, CDR2 FQNNGV. J was trimmed by 3 bases and V by 3 bases; bases with no gene match: 1. Here the CDR3 reads CASSFDRDTEAFF. CDR3 bases: TGTGCCAGCAGCTTCGACAGGGACACTGAAGCTTTCTTT.

The chain links TRBV5-1 to TRBJ2-7; the match to TRBD1 covers 10 bases. V shed 0 bases, J shed 5 bases, and the junction held 11 bases outside the gene matches. This CDR3 is built from 17 residues. Germline loops: CDR1 SGHRS, CDR2 YFSETQ. The CDR3 is CASSLGGTGVGHHEQYF. Written as DNA, the CDR3 is TGCGCCAGCAGCTTGGGTGGGACAGGGGTAGGCCACCACGAGCAGTACTTC.

The chain joins TRBV6-4 to TRBJ1-4; 10 positions agree with TRBD1. Germline loops: CDR1 MRHNA, CDR2 SNTAGT. The CDR3 has 16 residues. Trimming at V came to 3 bases and at J to 7 bases, leaving 8 bases not matched to a gene. This chain's CDR3 is CASSEFPGQGFEKLFF. CDR3 in DNA: TGTGCCAGCAGTGAATTTCCGGGACAGGGGTTTGAAAAACTGTTTTTT.

The chain carries TRBV5-3 and TRBJ1-5, with D possibly being TRBD1 (6 bases). TRBV5-3 qualifies as an ORF whose function is uncertain. The germline V and J ends were trimmed by 3 bases and 1 base, with 11 bases remaining between them. The CDR3 contains 15 residues. CDR3 sequence: CARSSGRGSNQPQHF. CDR3 coding DNA: TGTGCCAGAAGCTCAGGGAGGGGGAGCAATCAGCCCCAGCATTTT.

V and J are TRBV6-6 and TRBJ2-3; D might be TRBD2 (5 bases). Trimming took 5 bases from V and 6 from J, leaving 18 bases between them. The CDR3 totals 15 residues. CDR1 and CDR2 (germline): MNHNY, SVGAGI (reference sequence). CDR3 sequence reads: CASSPLRVPGDTQYF. The CDR3 DNA reads as TGTGCCAGCAGTCCCCTCCGGGTCCCGGGGGATACGCAGTATTTT.